The T cell receptor beta chain under discussion was sequenced for a study of blood T cell repertoires in COVID-19. Overall study context: The samples span acute and convalescent COVID-19 from the United States, Italy and Spain. T cells, B-cell-depleted T cells, or PBMCs provided the cDNA or gDNA that served as material.

V lost 7 bases to trimming and J lost 0 bases, with 10 bases between them. There are 13 residues in the CDR3. The germline gives CDR1 MNHEY, CDR2 SVGAGI. Sequencing was performed with immunoSEQ multiplex PCR; in TCRdb, only in-frame clones are kept and a portion is missing. This table holds about 240,000 clones, roughly 87% found once. The rearrangement links TRBV6-5 to TRBJ2-7; D gene uncertain. This TCR was sampled from a woman aged 25 to 39 with acute COVID-19. The source material was PBMCs or T cells enriched from blood (not recorded which). The DNA of the CDR3 is TGTGCCAGCAAGCGCTCCAGCTCCTACGAGCAGTACTTC. Its translation: CASKRSSSYEQYF.